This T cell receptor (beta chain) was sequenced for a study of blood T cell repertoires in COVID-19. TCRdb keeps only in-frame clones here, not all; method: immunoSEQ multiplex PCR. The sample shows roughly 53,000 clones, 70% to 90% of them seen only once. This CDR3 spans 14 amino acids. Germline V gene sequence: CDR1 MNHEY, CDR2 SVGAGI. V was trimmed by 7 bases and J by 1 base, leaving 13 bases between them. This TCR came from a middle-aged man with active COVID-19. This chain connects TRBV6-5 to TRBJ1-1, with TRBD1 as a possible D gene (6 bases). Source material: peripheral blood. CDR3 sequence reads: CASIIGRGNTEAFF. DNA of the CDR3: TGTGCCAGCATAATAGGCAGGGGGAACACTGAAGCTTTCTTT.